This T cell receptor (beta chain) was captured by sequencing in a study of T cells in Graves' hyperthyroidism and ophthalmopathy. TCR beta CDR3 regions were amplified from RNA transcripts. TCR CDR3 regions were first amplified by RT-PCR with HTBI primers. TCRdb passed the multiplex PCR reads through MiXCR, listing each CDR3 protein once. The sample has a few hundred thousand distinct CDR3 sequences, approximately 13% seen once. The germline V gene has CDR1 GTSNPN and CDR2 SVGIG (reference sequence). The CDR3 length is 14 residues. V was pared by 1 base and J by 3 bases, with 12 bases between. Sequenced: blood. The chain carries TRBV30 and TRBJ1-2; D gene unclear. This TCR was sampled from a woman in her 40s with Graves' ophthalmopathy. CDR3 loop: CAWSDRRAHYGYTF. DNA for the CDR3: TGTGCCTGGAGTGATAGGAGGGCCCACTATGGCTACACCTTC. The full variable domain, in which reference TRBV30 and TRBJ1-2 provide the parts outside the CDR3, is SQTIHQWPATLVQPVGSPLSLECTVEGTSNPNLYWYRQAAGRGLQLLFYSVGIGQISSEVPQNLSASRPQDRQFILSSKKLLLSDSGFYLCAWSDRRAHYGYTFGSGTRLTVV.